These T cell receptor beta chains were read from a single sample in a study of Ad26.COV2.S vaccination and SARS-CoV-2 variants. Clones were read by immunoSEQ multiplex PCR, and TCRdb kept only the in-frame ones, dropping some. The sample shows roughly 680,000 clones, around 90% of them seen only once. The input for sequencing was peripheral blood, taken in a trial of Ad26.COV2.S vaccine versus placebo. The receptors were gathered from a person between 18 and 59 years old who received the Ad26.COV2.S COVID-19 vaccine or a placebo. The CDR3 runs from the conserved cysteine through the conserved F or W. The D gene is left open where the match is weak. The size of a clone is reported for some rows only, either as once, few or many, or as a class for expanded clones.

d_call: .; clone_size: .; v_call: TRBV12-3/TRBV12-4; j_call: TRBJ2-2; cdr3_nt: TGTGCCAGCACCCAAGACGGGGAGCTGTTTTTT; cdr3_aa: CASTQDGELFF
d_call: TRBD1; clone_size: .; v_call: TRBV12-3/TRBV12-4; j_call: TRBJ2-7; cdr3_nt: TGTGCCAGCAGCCAAACCGACAGGGGCGAGCAGTACTTC; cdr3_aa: CASSQTDRGEQYF
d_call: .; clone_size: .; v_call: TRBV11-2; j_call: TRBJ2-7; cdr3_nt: TGTGCCAGCAGCTTCAGAACCTACGAGCAGTACTTC; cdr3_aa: CASSFRTYEQYF
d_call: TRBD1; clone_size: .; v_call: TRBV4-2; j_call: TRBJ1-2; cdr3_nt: TGTGCCAGCAGCCAAGAGACAGGGGAGGGGTATGGCTACACCTTC; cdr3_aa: CASSQETGEGYGYTF
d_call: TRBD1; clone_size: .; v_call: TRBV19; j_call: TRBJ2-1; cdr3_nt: TGTGCCAGTAGTATAGACAAGGACAGGGTAAGGTTCAATGAGCAGTTCTTC; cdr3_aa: CASSIDKDRVRFNEQFF
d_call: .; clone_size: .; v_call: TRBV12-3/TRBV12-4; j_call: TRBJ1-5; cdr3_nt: TGTGCCAGCAGTAATAGCAATCAGCCCCAGCATTTT; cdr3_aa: CASSNSNQPQHF
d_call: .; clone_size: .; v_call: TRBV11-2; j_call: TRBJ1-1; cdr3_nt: TGTGCCAGCAGCTTGGTGTATTCTGAAGCTTTCTTT; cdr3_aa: CASSLVYSEAFF
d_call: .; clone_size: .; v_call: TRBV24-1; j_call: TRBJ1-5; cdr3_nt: TGTGCCACCAGTGATTCAGGACTGCAGCCCCAGCATTTT; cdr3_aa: CATSDSGLQPQHF
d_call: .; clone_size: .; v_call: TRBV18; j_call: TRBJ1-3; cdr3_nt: TGTGCCAGCTCACCATCGGGCGCCGGGGACTTCTCTGGAAACACCATATATTTT; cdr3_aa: CASSPSGAGDFSGNTIYF
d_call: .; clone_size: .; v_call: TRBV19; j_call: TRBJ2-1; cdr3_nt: TGTGCCAGTAGGACGGGGACTGGCTCCTACAATGAGCAGTTCTTC; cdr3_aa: CASRTGTGSYNEQFF
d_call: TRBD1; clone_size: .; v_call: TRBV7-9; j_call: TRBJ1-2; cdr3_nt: TGTGCCAGCAGCCCGACAGGGAACTATGGCTACACCTTC; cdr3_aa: CASSPTGNYGYTF
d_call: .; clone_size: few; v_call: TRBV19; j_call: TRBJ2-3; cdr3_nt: TGTGCCAGCGGCGGTCAGGGCACAGATACGCAGTATTTT; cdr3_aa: CASGGQGTDTQYF
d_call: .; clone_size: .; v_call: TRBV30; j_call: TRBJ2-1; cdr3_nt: TGTGCCTGGAGTGATACAAGCGAGCAGTTCTTC; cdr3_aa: CAWSDTSEQFF
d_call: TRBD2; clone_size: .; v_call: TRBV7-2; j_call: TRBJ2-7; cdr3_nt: TGTGCCAGCAGCTTATCCTTAGCGGGGCTCTCCTACGAGCAGTACTTC; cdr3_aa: CASSLSLAGLSYEQYF
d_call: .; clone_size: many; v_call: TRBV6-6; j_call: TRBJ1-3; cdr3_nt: TGTGCCAGCAGTTACTTGTTGGGTCGCTCTGGAAACACCATATATTTT; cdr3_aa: CASSYLLGRSGNTIYF
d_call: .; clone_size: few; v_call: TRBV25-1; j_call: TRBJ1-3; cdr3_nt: TGTGCCAGCAGTGAACCAGGGGACGGAAACACCATATATTTT; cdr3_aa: CASSEPGDGNTIYF
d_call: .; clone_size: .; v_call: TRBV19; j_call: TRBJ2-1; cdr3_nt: TGTGCCAGTAGTATAAGGGCTCCTAGCGCTTACAATGAGCAGTTCTTC; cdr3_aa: CASSIRAPSAYNEQFF
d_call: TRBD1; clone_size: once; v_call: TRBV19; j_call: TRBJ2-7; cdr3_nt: TGTGCCAGTAGTATAGTGGGACAGGGAGGATACGAGCAGTACTTC; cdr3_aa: CASSIVGQGGYEQYF
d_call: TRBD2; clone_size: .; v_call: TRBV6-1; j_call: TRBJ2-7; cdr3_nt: TGTGCCAGCAGTGACGTAGCGGGAGGGTTGTACGAGCAGTACTTC; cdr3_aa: CASSDVAGGLYEQYF
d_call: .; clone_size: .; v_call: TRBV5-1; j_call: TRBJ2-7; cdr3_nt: TGCGCCAGCAGCGGAGGCTACGAGCAGTACTTC; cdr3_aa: CASSGGYEQYF
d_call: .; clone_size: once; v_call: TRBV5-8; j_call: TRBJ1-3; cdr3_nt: TGTGCCAGCAGCTTGGCCTACTCTGGAAACACCATATATTTT; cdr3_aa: CASSLAYSGNTIYF
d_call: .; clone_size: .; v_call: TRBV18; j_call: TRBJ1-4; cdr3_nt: TGTGCCAGCTCCCTATGGGGCAGGGAGGATGAAAAACTGTTTTTT; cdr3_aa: CASSLWGREDEKLFF
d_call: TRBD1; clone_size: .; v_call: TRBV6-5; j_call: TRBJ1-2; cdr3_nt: TGTGCCAGCAGCCGACAGGGGGCCTGGGGCTACACCTTC; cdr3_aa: CASSRQGAWGYTF
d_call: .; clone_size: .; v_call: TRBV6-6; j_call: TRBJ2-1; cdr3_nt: TGTGCCAGCAGTCAGACAGGAACCTACAATGAGCAGTTCTTC; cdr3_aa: CASSQTGTYNEQFF
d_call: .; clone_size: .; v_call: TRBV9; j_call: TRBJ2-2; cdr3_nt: TGTGCCAGCAGCGCTCAGGGGAACGCCGGGGAGCTGTTTTTT; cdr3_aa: CASSAQGNAGELFF
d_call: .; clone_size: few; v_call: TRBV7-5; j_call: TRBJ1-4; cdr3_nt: TGTGCCAGAAGCCTAAAGTCGGGCCTAAGGAACGAAAAACTGTTTTTT; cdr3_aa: CARSLKSGLRNEKLFF
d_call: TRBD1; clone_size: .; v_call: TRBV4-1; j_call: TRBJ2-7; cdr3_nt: TGCGCCAGCAGCCAGTTGGACAGGGGTGCCTACGAGCAGTACTTC; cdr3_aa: CASSQLDRGAYEQYF
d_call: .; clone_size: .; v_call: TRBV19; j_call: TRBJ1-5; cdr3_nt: TGTGCCAGTAGTATCCCGGGACGGGGAGGAGGCAATCAGCCCCAGCATTTT; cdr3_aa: CASSIPGRGGGNQPQHF
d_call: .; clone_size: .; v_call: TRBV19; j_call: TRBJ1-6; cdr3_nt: TGTGCCAGTAGTTTCGATAGCGGATGGAATTCACCCCTCCACTTT; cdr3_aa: CASSFDSGWNSPLHF
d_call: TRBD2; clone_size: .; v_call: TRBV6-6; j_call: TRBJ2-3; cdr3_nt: TGTGCCAGCAGTTGGGGACTAGCGGGAGCAGATACGCAGTATTTT; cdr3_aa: CASSWGLAGADTQYF
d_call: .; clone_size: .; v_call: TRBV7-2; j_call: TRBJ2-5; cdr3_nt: TGTGCCAGCAGCTTACTAGTAGAGACCCAGTACTTC; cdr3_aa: CASSLLVETQYF
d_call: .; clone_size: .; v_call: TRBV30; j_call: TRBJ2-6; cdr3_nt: TGTGCCTGGGACAGCTCCTCTGGGGCCAACGTCCTGACTTTC; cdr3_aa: CAWDSSSGANVLTF
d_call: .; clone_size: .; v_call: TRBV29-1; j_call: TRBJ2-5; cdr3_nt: TGCAGCGTTGAAGACCTGGCCGGGACCCAGTACTTC; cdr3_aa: CSVEDLAGTQYF
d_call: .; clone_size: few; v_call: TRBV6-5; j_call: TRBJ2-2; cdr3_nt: TGTGCCAGCAGTTACGTCCAGAGTGGGACCGGGGAGCTGTTTTTT; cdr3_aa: CASSYVQSGTGELFF
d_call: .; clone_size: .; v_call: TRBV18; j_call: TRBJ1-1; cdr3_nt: TGTGCCAGCTCACCCCGAGGGGATAACGCTGAAGCTTTCTTT; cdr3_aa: CASSPRGDNAEAFF
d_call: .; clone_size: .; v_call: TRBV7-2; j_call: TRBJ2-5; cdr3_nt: TGTGCCAGCAGCTTAGTGGGTCGGGGGCGGCTTCAAGAGACCCAGTACTTC; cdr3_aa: CASSLVGRGRLQETQYF
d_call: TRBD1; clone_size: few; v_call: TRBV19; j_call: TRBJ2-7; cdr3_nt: TGTGCCAGTAGCTCCCGGGACAGGGCTCACCACGAGCAGTACTTC; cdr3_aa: CASSSRDRAHHEQYF
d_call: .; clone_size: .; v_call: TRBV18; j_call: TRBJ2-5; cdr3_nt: TGTGCCAGCTCACCGGGGGGCAAATCTCCGTCCCAGTACTTC; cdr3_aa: CASSPGGKSPSQYF
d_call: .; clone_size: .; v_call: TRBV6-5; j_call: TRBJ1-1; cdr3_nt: TGTGCCAGCAGGGGTGGGGGCGCGGAGAACACTGAAGCTTTCTTT; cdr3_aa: CASRGGGAENTEAFF
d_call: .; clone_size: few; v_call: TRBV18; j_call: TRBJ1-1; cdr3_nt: TGTGCCAGCTCACTAGGGATGGGAGCTAACACTGAAGCTTTCTTT; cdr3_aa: CASSLGMGANTEAFF
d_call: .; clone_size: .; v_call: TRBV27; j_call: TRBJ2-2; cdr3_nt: TGTGCCAGCAGTTACCACGGGGTCACCGGGGAGCTGTTTTTT; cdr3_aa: CASSYHGVTGELFF
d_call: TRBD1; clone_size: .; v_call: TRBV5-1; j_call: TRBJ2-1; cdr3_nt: TGCGCCAGCAGCTCAGGGACAGGGGGCAATGAGCAGTTCTTC; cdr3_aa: CASSSGTGGNEQFF
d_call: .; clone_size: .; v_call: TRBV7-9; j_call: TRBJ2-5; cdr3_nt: TGTGCCAGCAGCTTAGGCGACAGATACCAAGAGACCCAGTACTTC; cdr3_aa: CASSLGDRYQETQYF